This T cell receptor (beta chain) was identified during a study of human T cells and chemical hapten exposure. Germline V gene data show CDR1 as MNHEY and CDR2 as SVGAGI. Trimming stripped 6 bases from V and 1 base from J, with 12 bases between. The CDR3 is 15 residues long. This clonotype was picked up a small number of times. Stated time point: patch test 3, about 24 weeks after DPC sensitization. Treatment indicated: therapeutic diphenylcyclopropenone sensitization with weekly scalp DPC. Unique molecular identifiers were linked by the library to individual cDNA molecules. Each CDR3 protein gets one entry after TCRdb re-called the RACE reads with MiXCR. The sample lists some 110,000 distinct CDR3 sequences; around 11% were seen once.

The source of this sequence is a woman between 45 and 60 years old with alopecia areata. Some clones in this sample may be carry-over from other donors' samples. The sequencing used whole blood, collected in connection with sensitization to the hapten diphenylcyclopropenone (DPC). The V and J genes are TRBV6-5 and TRBJ2-2; D is perhaps TRBD1 (5 bases). This CDR3 is CASRTTVLNTGELFF. Written as DNA, the CDR3 is TGTGCCAGCAGAACGACAGTCCTGAACACCGGGGAGCTGTTTTTT.